This T cell receptor (beta chain) derives from a study of patients and donors after allogeneic stem cell transplantation. TCRdb redid the calling of the RT-PCR reads with MiXCR, one entry per CDR3 protein. The table lists about 110,000 distinct CDR3 sequences, around 38% of them singletons, with around 25% in the top ten. This clonotype was observed a handful of times. Sequencing used blood, either unsorted or a sorted T cell fraction (not recorded which). This receptor was identified in a human donor who was either an allogeneic HSCT recipient or a stem cell or donor lymphocyte infusion donor (not recorded which). It is not recorded whose cells these are; they may come from a transplant donor.

The CDR3 sequence: CASRDDRVAGYTF. CDR3 bases: TGTGCCAGCAGGGATGACCGAGTCGCTGGCTACACCTTC. The gene calls are TRBV6-2 or TRBV6-3 and TRBJ1-2; D unclear. CDR3 length equals 13 residues. Germline V gene data show CDR1 as MNHEY and CDR2 as SVGEGT. Trimming took off 6 bases at V and 7 bases at J, with 15 bases between the two ends.